The 7 T cell receptor beta chains listed next were all sequenced from one sample in a study of CD8+ T cells in alopecia areata. In each case, RNA was isolated and then reverse transcribed into cDNA as the sequencing template. Assay: immunoSEQ multiplex PCR; the TCRdb copy retains only in-frame clones and omits some. Of about 150,000 clones listed, 45% to 60% were seen once; the top ten hold 6.5% to 7.5%. Sequenced: CD4+ T cells sorted from blood. The receptors here all came from a human donor with alopecia areata.

Only a few counts were recorded for this clone. The chain employs TRBV7-2 and TRBJ1-1, with TRBD1 as a possible D gene (6 bases). Germline CDR1 reads SGHTA; CDR2 reads FQGNSA. V lost 4 bases, J lost 5 bases, and 14 bases lay in between. The CDR3 extends over 14 amino acids. CDR3 nucleotides: TGTGCCAGCAGCTGGCGGGGGGCAGGGACTGAAGCTTTCTTT. Amino acids: CASSWRGAGTEAFF.

This clone was recorded only once. The V call is TRBV4-1, the J call TRBJ2-7; perhaps D is TRBD1 or TRBD2 (5 bases each). CDR1 and CDR2 (germline): MGHRA, YSYEKL. The CDR3 is 14 residues long. V was trimmed by 3 bases and J by 2 bases, leaving 11 bases between them. The CDR3 sequence: CASSHRGQAYEQYF. The CDR3 DNA reads TGCGCCAGCAGCCACCGGGGCCAAGCCTACGAGCAGTACTTC.

This clone was picked up one time. The CDR3 sequence is CASSFSGDQPQHF. The DNA for the CDR3 is TGCGCCAGCAGTTTTTCAGGGGATCAGCCCCAGCATTTT. The chain uses TRBV5-1 and TRBJ1-5, with D perhaps TRBD1 (6 bases). This CDR3 spans 13 amino acids. The germline V gene encodes CDR1 SGHRS and CDR2 YFSETQ. Trimming left V 5 bases short and J 5 bases short, with 11 bases between.

This chain joins TRBV7-3 and TRBJ1-2; 8 bases match TRBD1. The germline CDR1 and CDR2 sequences are SGHTA and FQGTGA. V was pared by 5 bases and J by 7 bases, with 12 bases of the junction left unmatched. CDR3 length: 15 residues. CDR3 residues: CASSRNGQGTGGYTF. The CDR3 region has the DNA TGTGCCAGCAGCCGAAACGGACAGGGCACCGGTGGCTACACCTTC.

The chain couples TRBV10-3 to TRBJ1-1; D is uncertain. Trimming removed 10 bases at V and 6 bases at J, with 18 bases between. The CDR3 covers 13 residues. Germline values: CDR1 ENHRY, CDR2 SYGVKD. In nucleotides, the CDR3 is TGTGCCACTCGCCTGCCGGGAACTTCTGAAGCTTTCTTT. Its protein is CATRLPGTSEAFF.

Notes on this clone: This same CDR3 is encoded by further DNA sequences in the sample. The chain uses TRBV7-9 and TRBJ2-7, with 8 bases that match TRBD1. Germline values: CDR1 SEHNR, CDR2 FQNEAQ (reference sequence). The CDR3 is 13 amino acids. Trimming at V came to 5 bases and at J to 5 bases, leaving 5 bases not matched to a gene. CDR3 loop: CASSLAGGDEQYF. The DNA of the CDR3 is TGTGCCAGCAGCCTCGCAGGGGGCGACGAGCAGTACTTC.

The chain has TRBV28 and TRBJ1-2, with D possibly TRBD1 on 6 matching bases. The CDR3 runs to 14 residues. CDR1 is MDHEN and CDR2 is SYDVKM in the germline V gene. The V and J ends lost 7 bases and 8 bases respectively, with 20 bases between them. The CDR3 sequence: CASTPGHRAGGYTF. The CDR3 nucleotides read TGTGCCAGCACCCCCGGTCACAGGGCGGGAGGCTACACCTTC.